The clone carrying this TCR beta chain was seen a handful of times. CD45RO-negative, CCR7-selected cells formed the naive CD8 fraction, which excluded terminally differentiated effector memory CD45RA+ cells. The CDR3 contains 14 residues. V shed 5 bases and J shed 5 bases, with 13 bases lying between them. Germline V lookup: CDR1 MNHEY, CDR2 SMNVEV (reference sequence). The sample belongs to a study of shared clonotypes between healthy human individuals. Data came from immunoSEQ multiplex PCR; TCRdb stores just in-frame clones and leaves some out. The sample comprises about 750,000 clones, around 92% of which are singletons, and around 24% rests with the top ten.

This receptor was taken from a young man in good health. The sequenced sample consisted of naive CD8+ T cells sorted from blood. The V gene is TRBV27, the J gene TRBJ1-5; a possible D gene is TRBD1 (6 bases). The CDR3 DNA reads as TGTGCCAGCAGTGTCTCCAGGGGAGATCAGCCCCAGCATTTT. This gives the protein CASSVSRGDQPQHF.